These 13 T cell receptor beta chains were sequenced from one sample in a study of Graves' ophthalmopathy and Graves' hyperthyroidism. The sequenced template was RNA, covering the TCR beta CDR3 region. HTBI primers served in a first-round RT-PCR, which a second-round multiplex PCR followed. TCRdb re-called the multiplex PCR reads with MiXCR, one entry per CDR3 protein. The data contain about 700,000 distinct CDR3 sequences, more than 40% of them singletons. Material: peripheral blood. Receptors were obtained from an adult man with Graves' ophthalmopathy.

This clonotype was counted many times. This rearrangement joins TRBV10-3 to TRBJ1-1; D gene unclear. Germline CDR1 ENHRY, CDR2 SYGVKD. CDR3 size: 12 residues. V gave up 10 bases and J gave up 5 bases, with 14 bases separating them. The CDR3 DNA reads TGTGCCACACTTGCCTCGGCGACTGAAGCTTTCTTT. The encoded protein is CATLASATEAFF.

On this clonotype: With a much larger clone just one base away, this may be a read error. This sequence joins TRBV2 and TRBJ2-7; D tentatively reads TRBD1 or TRBD2 (6 bases each). V dropped 6 bases and J dropped 5 bases, with 11 bases sitting between them. The CDR3 runs 12 residues. Germline V CDR1 and CDR2: SNHLY, FYNNEI. The CDR3 spells CASSGGFDEQYF. DNA of the CDR3: TGTGCCAGCAGCGGGGGCTTCGACGAGCAGTACTTC. Together with reference TRBV2 and TRBJ2-7, the CDR3 gives the full variable domain: EPEVTQTPSHQVTQMGQEVILRCVPISNHLYFYWYRQILGQKVEFLVSFYNNEISEKSEIFDDQFSVERPDGSNFTLKIRSTKLEDSAMYFCASSGGFDEQYFGPGTRLTVT.

This clonotype came up a few times. This chain joins TRBV6-1 and TRBJ1-5; D not certain. From germline, CDR1 is MNHNS and CDR2 SASEGT. The V and J ends lost 8 bases and 2 bases respectively, with 7 bases between them. CDR3 length: 12 amino acids. The CDR3: CASFEGNQPQHF. CDR3 DNA: TGTGCCAGCTTCGAGGGCAATCAGCCCCAGCATTTT.

This sequence joins TRBV24-1 and TRBJ2-1; D call uncertain. CDR3 length: 13 residues. CDR1 and CDR2 (germline): KGHDR, SFDVKD. The V end lost 4 bases, the J end lost 8 bases, and 11 bases lay between the germline ends. CDR3 protein: CATSEGSRHEQFF. The CDR3 region has the DNA TGTGCCACCAGTGAGGGCAGCCGGCATGAGCAGTTCTTC.

The chain employs TRBV10-1 and TRBJ1-3; D gene ambiguous. V was cut by 6 bases and J by 2 bases, with 14 bases left in between. Germline CDR1 and CDR2: WNHNN and SYGVQD (reference sequence). This CDR3 spans 15 amino acids. In DNA, the CDR3 is TGCGCCAGCAGAGATCGAGGGATCGCTGGAAACACCATATATTTT. It is translated as CASRDRGIAGNTIYF.

This clonotype was counted between two and nine times. The chain has TRBV14 and TRBJ2-5; TRBD2 matches 8 bases. The CDR3 extends over 16 amino acids. Germline lookup yields CDR1 SGHDN and CDR2 FVKESK. V shed 0 bases, J shed 4 bases, and the junction held 7 bases outside the gene matches. DNA for the CDR3: TGTGCCAGCAGCCAAGATCGAGGCGGGGGGAGAGAGACCCAGTACTTC. It is translated as CASSQDRGGGRETQYF.

The J gene is TRBJ1-5, the V gene TRBV19; D not resolved. This CDR3 is 13 amino acids long. CDR1 LNHDA and CDR2 SQIVND come from the germline V gene (reference sequence). V was pared by 11 bases and J by 4 bases, with 15 bases between. The CDR3 loop reads CAWNTDKNQPQHF. The DNA for the CDR3 is TGTGCCTGGAACACCGACAAAAATCAGCCCCAGCATTTT.

For the CDR3, the DNA is TGTGCCATCAGTGCACAGGGCGGCTACACCTTC. Its protein is CAISAQGGYTF. The rearrangement joins TRBV10-3 to TRBJ1-2; D possibly corresponds to TRBD1 (6 bases). This CDR3 is 11 amino acids long. The V gene lost 4 bases and the J gene lost 8 bases, with 8 bases spanning the gap. Germline V lookup: CDR1 ENHRY, CDR2 SYGVKD.

Ten or more counts support this clonotype. The chain links TRBV2 to TRBJ2-6; 7 bases agree with TRBD2. The germline V gene has CDR1 SNHLY and CDR2 FYNNEI. Trimming removed 6 bases from V and 0 bases from J; junction bases left unmatched: 5. This CDR3 has 16 residues. CDR3 DNA: TGTGCCAGCAGGGGAGGGTTACGCTCTGGGGCCAACGTCCTGACTTTC. It translates to CASRGGLRSGANVLTF.

This clonotype appeared many times. The rearrangement joins TRBV7-3 to TRBJ2-7; D uncertain. Trimming stripped 1 base from V and 1 base from J, with 5 bases between. Per germline, CDR1 SGHTA and CDR2 FQGTGA. CDR3 size: 13 residues. The CDR3 bases are TGTGCCAGCAGCTTAAGCCAGTCCTACGAGCAGTACTTC. Protein sequence: CASSLSQSYEQYF.

In its sample, this clonotype was seen once. One end of the junction is discordant with germline, which a read error may explain. The rearrangement uses TRBV20-1 and TRBJ2-7; D unclear. The CDR3 is 14 amino acids. Germline V gene lookup returns CDR1 DFQATT and CDR2 SNEGSKA (reference sequence). The CDR3 region is CSARSSKKPYEQYF. The CDR3, as DNA: TGTAGTGCTAGGTCAAGTAAGAAACCCTACGAGCAGTACTTC.

This clonotype occurred a few times. The chain recombines TRBV2 with TRBJ2-5, with 7 bases that match TRBD1. CDR1 is SNHLY and CDR2 is FYNNEI in the germline V gene. CDR3 length equals 13 residues. V shed 5 bases and J 7 bases; nucleotides not matched to a gene: 7. The CDR3 bases are TGTGCCAGCAGTCCCACAGGGGAAGGGACCCAGTACTTC. It yields the protein CASSPTGEGTQYF. Full variable domain (rest looked up from reference TRBV2 and TRBJ2-5): EPEVTQTPSHQVTQMGQEVILRCVPISNHLYFYWYRQILGQKVEFLVSFYNNEISEKSEIFDDQFSVERPDGSNFTLKIRSTKLEDSAMYFCASSPTGEGTQYFGPGTRLLVL.

This clonotype showed up many times. The chain is built from TRBV7-3 and TRBJ2-7; a weak D match, TRBD2 (6 bases). V lost 4 bases, J lost 6 bases, and 10 bases lay in between. Germline V CDR1 and CDR2: SGHTA, FQGTGA. This CDR3 is built from 12 residues. In DNA form, the CDR3 reads TGTGCCAGCAGCTCCGCCGGGGGCGAGCAGTACTTC. This codes for CASSSAGGEQYF.